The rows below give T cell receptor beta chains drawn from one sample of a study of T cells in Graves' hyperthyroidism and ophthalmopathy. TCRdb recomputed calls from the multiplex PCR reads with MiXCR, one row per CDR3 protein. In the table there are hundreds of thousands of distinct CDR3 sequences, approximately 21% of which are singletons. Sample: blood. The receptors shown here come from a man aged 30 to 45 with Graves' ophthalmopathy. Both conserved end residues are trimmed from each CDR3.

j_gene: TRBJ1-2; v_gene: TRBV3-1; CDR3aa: ASSLRAYGYT
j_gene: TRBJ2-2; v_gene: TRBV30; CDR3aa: AWNRDNRAGELF
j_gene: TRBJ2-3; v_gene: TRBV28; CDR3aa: ASSRPSTDTQY
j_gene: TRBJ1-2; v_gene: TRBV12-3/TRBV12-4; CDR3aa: ASSPGGTRYFGYT
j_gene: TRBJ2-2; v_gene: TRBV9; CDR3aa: ASSVGGGRTGELF
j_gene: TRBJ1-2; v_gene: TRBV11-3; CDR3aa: ASSYRGQGGYT
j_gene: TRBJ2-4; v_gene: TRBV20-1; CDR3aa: SAPHLGGRADIQY
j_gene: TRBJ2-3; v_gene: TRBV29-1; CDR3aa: SVEVGSTDTQY
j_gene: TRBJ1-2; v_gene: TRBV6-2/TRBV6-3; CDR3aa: ASRPQSNYGYT
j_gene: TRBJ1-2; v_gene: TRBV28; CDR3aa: ASSPKINYGYT
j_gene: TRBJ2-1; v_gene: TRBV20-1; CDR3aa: SAQPGLAAYNEQF
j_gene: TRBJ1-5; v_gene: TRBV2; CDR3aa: ASSESGWGNQPQH
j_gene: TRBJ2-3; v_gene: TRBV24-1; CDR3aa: ATSDPNRASTDTQY
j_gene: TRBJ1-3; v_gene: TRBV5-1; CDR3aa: ASSLGRKDSGNTIY
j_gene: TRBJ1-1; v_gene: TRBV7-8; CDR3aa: ASSLGQGGNTEAF
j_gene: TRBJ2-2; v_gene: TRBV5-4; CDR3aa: ASSTEDRDAGELF
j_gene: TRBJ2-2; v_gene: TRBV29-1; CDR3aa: SVEDSDTGELF
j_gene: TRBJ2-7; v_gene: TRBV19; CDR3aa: ASSTDPGGRSGQY